Listed below are T cell receptor beta chains from one sample, sequenced in a study of T cell responses to AZD1222 COVID-19 vaccine. Method: immunoSEQ multiplex PCR; TCRdb's copy keeps in-frame clones and lacks some. The sample consists of approximately 93,000 clones, 89% of them appearing once. The source was peripheral blood, collected 28 days after the second AZD1222 dose. The receptors derive from an adult who received the AZD1222 COVID-19 vaccine. Both conserved end residues are part of each CDR3. Fields, in order: V gene, clone size, J gene, CDR3 length, D gene, CDR3 protein, CDR3 DNA. D genes are given only for firm matches. Only some rows state a clone size, as once, few, many or a class for expanded clones.

v_gene: TRBV7-5; abundance: once; j_gene: TRBJ2-7; len: 14; d_gene: NA; CDR3aa: CVRTQGGAPYEQYF; CDR3nt: TGTGTCAGAACCCAGGGGGGGGCCCCCTACGAGCAGTACTTC
v_gene: TRBV18; abundance: NA; j_gene: TRBJ2-5; len: 13; d_gene: NA; CDR3aa: CASSPGTQETQYF; CDR3nt: TGTGCCAGCTCGCCAGGGACCCAAGAGACCCAGTACTTC
v_gene: TRBV3-1/TRBV3-2; abundance: NA; j_gene: TRBJ2-2; len: 12; d_gene: NA; CDR3aa: CASSQLNGELFF; CDR3nt: TGTGCCAGCAGCCAACTAAACGGGGAGCTGTTTTTT
v_gene: TRBV19; abundance: NA; j_gene: TRBJ1-2; len: 14; d_gene: NA; CDR3aa: CASSIDATNYGYTF; CDR3nt: TGTGCCAGTAGTATCGATGCCACCAACTATGGCTACACCTTC
v_gene: TRBV6-1; abundance: NA; j_gene: TRBJ1-2; len: 14; d_gene: TRBD1; CDR3aa: CASSEQGAWRGYTF; CDR3nt: TGTGCCAGCAGTGAACAGGGGGCGTGGAGAGGCTACACCTTC
v_gene: TRBV5-1; abundance: NA; j_gene: TRBJ2-7; len: 16; d_gene: NA; CDR3aa: CASSLAGTGLSYEQYF; CDR3nt: TGCGCCAGCAGCTTGGCCGGGACGGGACTTTCCTACGAGCAGTACTTC
v_gene: TRBV30; abundance: NA; j_gene: TRBJ2-7; len: 12; d_gene: NA; CDR3aa: CACLPAGYEQYF; CDR3nt: TGTGCCTGCCTCCCCGCGGGGTACGAGCAGTACTTC
v_gene: TRBV27; abundance: NA; j_gene: TRBJ2-3; len: 13; d_gene: NA; CDR3aa: CASSSAISDTQYF; CDR3nt: TGTGCCAGCAGTTCCGCTATCTCAGATACGCAGTATTTT
v_gene: TRBV6-2/TRBV6-3; abundance: NA; j_gene: TRBJ2-3; len: 15; d_gene: NA; CDR3aa: CASSLGFPSTDTQYF; CDR3nt: TGTGCCAGCAGTTTGGGGTTCCCGAGCACAGATACGCAGTATTTT
v_gene: TRBV11-2; abundance: NA; j_gene: TRBJ2-7; len: 13; d_gene: NA; CDR3aa: CASSLGQLYEQYF; CDR3nt: TGTGCCAGCAGCTTAGGCCAGCTATACGAGCAGTACTTC
v_gene: TRBV19; abundance: once; j_gene: TRBJ2-3; len: 15; d_gene: NA; CDR3aa: CASRPRLVRGVTQYF; CDR3nt: TGTGCCAGTAGGCCGCGACTAGTCCGGGGAGTTACGCAGTATTTT
v_gene: TRBV7-9; abundance: NA; j_gene: TRBJ1-2; len: 13; d_gene: NA; CDR3aa: CASSLETRGGYTF; CDR3nt: TGTGCCAGCAGCTTAGAGACTCGGGGTGGCTACACCTTC
v_gene: TRBV30; abundance: NA; j_gene: TRBJ1-2; len: 16; d_gene: TRBD1; CDR3aa: CAWRFDRGSVFYGYTF; CDR3nt: TGTGCCTGGAGATTCGACAGGGGGTCTGTCTTTTATGGCTACACCTTC
v_gene: TRBV25-1; abundance: NA; j_gene: TRBJ1-3; len: 15; d_gene: NA; CDR3aa: CASSEFSITGNTIYF; CDR3nt: TGTGCCAGCAGTGAATTTAGCATAACTGGAAACACCATATATTTT
v_gene: TRBV3-1/TRBV3-2; abundance: NA; j_gene: TRBJ2-7; len: 15; d_gene: TRBD1; CDR3aa: CASSPDRGASYEQYF; CDR3nt: TGTGCCAGCAGCCCGGACAGGGGGGCATCCTACGAGCAGTACTTC
v_gene: TRBV3-1/TRBV3-2; abundance: NA; j_gene: TRBJ1-2; len: 16; d_gene: TRBD1; CDR3aa: CASSQYWDSANYGYTF; CDR3nt: TGTGCCAGCAGCCAATACTGGGACAGCGCTAACTATGGCTACACCTTC
v_gene: TRBV7-3; abundance: NA; j_gene: TRBJ1-1; len: 14; d_gene: NA; CDR3aa: CASSLGLPNTEAFF; CDR3nt: TGTGCCAGCAGCTTAGGGCTGCCGAACACTGAAGCTTTCTTT
v_gene: TRBV30; abundance: NA; j_gene: TRBJ1-3; len: 17; d_gene: NA; CDR3aa: CASKSARGGASGNTIYF; CDR3nt: TGTGCCTCCAAATCCGCGAGGGGGGGCGCTTCTGGAAACACCATATATTTT
v_gene: TRBV7-9; abundance: NA; j_gene: TRBJ1-2; len: 15; d_gene: NA; CDR3aa: CASSLDTGKTYGYTF; CDR3nt: TGTGCCAGCAGCTTAGATACAGGGAAGACCTATGGCTACACCTTC
v_gene: TRBV27; abundance: NA; j_gene: TRBJ2-4; len: 20; d_gene: TRBD2; CDR3aa: CASSPPLAGGPLGAKNIQYF; CDR3nt: TGTGCCAGCAGTCCGCCTTTGGCGGGGGGGCCTTTGGGAGCCAAAAACATTCAGTACTTC
v_gene: TRBV19; abundance: NA; j_gene: TRBJ2-7; len: 16; d_gene: TRBD1; CDR3aa: CASSTLGTAGSYEQYF; CDR3nt: TGTGCCAGTAGTACGCTCGGGACAGCTGGATCCTACGAGCAGTACTTC
v_gene: TRBV29-1; abundance: NA; j_gene: TRBJ1-2; len: 15; d_gene: NA; CDR3aa: CSVGAQGSLNYGYTF; CDR3nt: TGCAGCGTGGGTGCACAGGGATCACTTAACTATGGCTACACCTTC
v_gene: TRBV18; abundance: NA; j_gene: TRBJ2-1; len: 14; d_gene: TRBD2; CDR3aa: CASSPRLAGGEQFF; CDR3nt: TGTGCCAGCTCACCACGACTAGCGGGGGGGGAGCAGTTCTTC
v_gene: TRBV9; abundance: NA; j_gene: TRBJ2-1; len: 14; d_gene: NA; CDR3aa: CASSVADEGRQQFF; CDR3nt: TGTGCCAGCAGCGTAGCGGACGAGGGAAGGCAGCAGTTCTTC
v_gene: TRBV27; abundance: NA; j_gene: TRBJ2-7; len: 14; d_gene: NA; CDR3aa: CASSLSGRGREQYF; CDR3nt: TGTGCCAGCAGTTTATCAGGCAGGGGACGCGAGCAGTACTTC
v_gene: TRBV10-1; abundance: NA; j_gene: TRBJ2-3; len: 15; d_gene: NA; CDR3aa: CASSAFRDDLGTQYF; CDR3nt: TGCGCCAGCAGCGCTTTCCGGGACGACCTAGGGACGCAGTATTTT
v_gene: TRBV2; abundance: NA; j_gene: TRBJ1-6; len: 15; d_gene: NA; CDR3aa: CASSEHGGGNSPLHF; CDR3nt: TGTGCCAGCAGTGAACACGGGGGTGGTAATTCACCCCTCCACTTT
v_gene: TRBV4-1; abundance: NA; j_gene: TRBJ2-1; len: 13; d_gene: NA; CDR3aa: CASSQDSRNEQFF; CDR3nt: TGCGCCAGCAGCCAAGATTCGAGGAATGAGCAGTTCTTC
v_gene: TRBV6-4; abundance: medium-sized; j_gene: TRBJ2-1; len: 13; d_gene: TRBD2; CDR3aa: CASSPGTSGEQFF; CDR3nt: TGTGCCAGCAGCCCTGGGACTAGCGGGGAGCAGTTCTTC
v_gene: TRBV19; abundance: NA; j_gene: TRBJ2-7; len: 14; d_gene: NA; CDR3aa: CASRVQLGAYEQYF; CDR3nt: TGTGCCAGTAGAGTGCAGCTCGGAGCCTACGAGCAGTACTTC
v_gene: TRBV6-1; abundance: NA; j_gene: TRBJ2-3; len: 15; d_gene: NA; CDR3aa: CASSETGAGTDTQYF; CDR3nt: TGTGCCAGCAGTGAAACGGGGGCAGGCACAGATACGCAGTATTTT
v_gene: TRBV7-2; abundance: NA; j_gene: TRBJ2-3; len: 15; d_gene: TRBD1; CDR3aa: CASSKRTGFGDTQYF; CDR3nt: TGTGCCAGCAGCAAACGGACAGGGTTCGGGGATACGCAGTATTTT
v_gene: TRBV18; abundance: NA; j_gene: TRBJ1-5; len: 14; d_gene: NA; CDR3aa: CASSPQGHDQPQHF; CDR3nt: TGTGCCAGCTCACCACAGGGGCATGATCAGCCCCAGCATTTT
v_gene: TRBV19; abundance: NA; j_gene: TRBJ1-1; len: 17; d_gene: NA; CDR3aa: CASSRSGDRPLGTEAFF; CDR3nt: TGTGCCAGTAGTCGATCAGGGGACCGTCCCTTAGGGACTGAAGCTTTCTTT
v_gene: TRBV28; abundance: NA; j_gene: TRBJ1-3; len: 12; d_gene: NA; CDR3aa: CASSSGLRAVRF; CDR3nt: TGTGCCAGCAGTTCAGGGTTGAGGGCTGTTAGGTTT
v_gene: TRBV5-1; abundance: NA; j_gene: TRBJ1-3; len: 13; d_gene: NA; CDR3aa: CASSFTAGNTIYF; CDR3nt: TGCGCCAGCAGCTTTACGGCTGGAAACACCATATATTTT
v_gene: TRBV6-2/TRBV6-3; abundance: NA; j_gene: TRBJ2-2; len: 11; d_gene: NA; CDR3aa: CASSSTGELFF; CDR3nt: TGTGCCAGCAGTAGTACCGGGGAGCTGTTTTTT
v_gene: TRBV7-2; abundance: NA; j_gene: TRBJ1-2; len: 14; d_gene: TRBD1; CDR3aa: CASSSRTGDYGYTF; CDR3nt: TGTGCCAGCAGCTCAAGGACAGGAGACTATGGCTACACCTTC
v_gene: TRBV7-2; abundance: NA; j_gene: TRBJ2-1; len: 14; d_gene: NA; CDR3aa: CASSLPLWPNEQFF; CDR3nt: TGTGCCAGCAGCCTTCCGTTGTGGCCCAATGAGCAGTTCTTC
v_gene: TRBV18; abundance: NA; j_gene: TRBJ1-1; len: 13; d_gene: NA; CDR3aa: CASSYIQNTEAFF; CDR3nt: TGTGCCAGCTCATACATACAGAACACTGAAGCTTTCTTT